The 32 T cell receptor beta chains below were found in one sample sequenced in a study of OX40 agonist ivuxolimab in advanced cancers. TCRdb's copy holds only in-frame clones and misses some; the assay was immunoSEQ multiplex PCR. Of tens of thousands of clones listed, 65% to 85% are singletons. The sequenced sample was CD4+ or CD8+ T cells sorted from blood, obtained in a trial of the OX40 agonist ivuxolimab. The receptors originated from an adult with an advanced solid tumor such as melanoma, head and neck, liver or kidney cancer.

CDR3 sequence reads: CASSLGQGQDTGELFF. The CDR3 DNA sequence: TGCGCCAGCAGCCTAGGGCAGGGTCAGGACACCGGGGAGCTGTTTTTT. V and J are TRBV4-1 and TRBJ2-2, with a tentative D call TRBD1 (5 bases). Germline-derived CDR1 and CDR2 are MGHRA and YSYEKL. V shed 4 bases and J shed 3 bases, with 15 bases lying between them. This CDR3 is built from 16 residues.

The chain carries TRBV30 and TRBJ1-4; 9 bases are a match to TRBD1. CDR1 is GTSNPN and CDR2 is SVGIG in the germline V gene (reference sequence). This CDR3 contains 13 residues. Germline trimming cut 0 bases from V and 10 bases from J; bases unmatched to any gene: 3. This chain's CDR3 is CAWSVQGAGKLFF. The CDR3 bases are TGTGCCTGGAGTGTACAGGGGGCAGGAAAACTGTTTTTT.

The chain carries TRBV19 and TRBJ1-2; the match to TRBD1 covers 9 bases. After removal of 5 bases from V and 6 bases from J, the junction contained 10 bases not matched to a gene. This CDR3 spans 15 amino acids. Looked up from germline, CDR1 is LNHDA and CDR2 is SQIVND (reference sequence). CDR3 in DNA: TGTGCCAGTAGTCCGGGACAGGGCTCATACCATGGCTACACCTTC. Translated: CASSPGQGSYHGYTF.

The V call is TRBV5-4, the J call TRBJ2-3; D gene unclear. The germline CDR1 and CDR2 sequences are SGHNT and YYREEE (reference sequence). Trimming removed 3 bases from V and 2 bases from J, with 16 bases in between. The CDR3 spans 16 residues. The CDR3 DNA follows: TGTGCCAGCAGCTCGCCGTCGAGAACCGCCACAGATACGCAGTATTTT. Its translation is CASSSPSRTATDTQYF.

In this sample, this clone turned up once. The CDR3 reads CASSLAAGGIYEQYF. The CDR3 bases are TGTGCCAGCTCACTGGCAGCGGGAGGTATCTACGAGCAGTACTTC. V is TRBV18 and J is TRBJ2-5, with 9 bases fitting TRBD2. The J call is doubtful: the DNA matches TRBJ2-7 better. From germline, CDR1 is KGHSH and CDR2 LQKENI. The CDR3 contains 15 residues.

V usage is TRBV6-1 and J usage is TRBJ2-3, with 8 bases aligning to TRBD2. With V trimmed by 2 bases and J by 6 bases, 1 base remained unmatched. The CDR3 covers 13 residues. Germline V lookup: CDR1 MNHNS, CDR2 SASEGT. In nucleotides, the CDR3 is TGTGCCAGCAGTGAAAGACTAGCGGATACGCAGTATTTT. Translating it yields CASSERLADTQYF.

This rearrangement joins TRBV13 to TRBJ2-4; TRBD2 agrees at 10 bases. In germline, CDR1 is PRHDT, CDR2 FYEKMQ (reference sequence). The CDR3 has 17 residues. With V trimmed by 2 bases and J by 3 bases, 7 bases remained unmatched. CDR3 nucleotide sequence: TGTGCCAGCAGCTTAAAACTAGCGGGGAGCGGCAAAAACATTCAGTACTTC. Translating it yields CASSLKLAGSGKNIQYF.

The chain couples TRBV28 to TRBJ1-5, with D possibly matching TRBD1 (5 bases). V was cut by 3 bases and J by 6 bases, with 12 bases left in between. The CDR3 contains 14 residues. Germline CDR1 reads MDHEN; CDR2 reads SYDVKM. DNA for the CDR3: TGTGCCAGCAGTTTGGGGCAGGGCGCTCAGCCCCAGCATTTT. It is translated as CASSLGQGAQPQHF.

This chain links TRBV28 with TRBJ1-2, with D perhaps TRBD1 (5 bases). V gave up 2 bases and J gave up 4 bases, with 8 bases separating them. The germline CDR1 and CDR2 sequences are MDHEN and SYDVKM. CDR3 length: 13 amino acids. DNA for the CDR3: TGTGCCAGCAGTTTACAGGGAGGCTATGGCTACACCTTC. It encodes CASSLQGGYGYTF.

This chain joins TRBV12-5 and TRBJ2-1; D is unresolved. This CDR3 has 13 amino acids. The germline V gene has CDR1 LGHNT and CDR2 FRNRAP. With 6 bases removed from V and 12 bases from J, the gap between germline ends came to 18 bases. Here the CDR3 reads CASGRDNGPTQFF. The CDR3 region has the DNA TGTGCTAGTGGCCGTGATAACGGGCCTACGCAGTTCTTC.

This chain uses TRBV5-1 with TRBJ2-2; D call uncertain. V lost 0 bases and J lost 5, with 8 bases in between. CDR1 is SGHRS and CDR2 is YFSETQ in the germline V gene. The CDR3 loop spans 14 amino acids. DNA of the CDR3: TGCGCCAGCAGCTTGGAGGTTCCGACCGGGGAGCTGTTTTTT. Its protein product is CASSLEVPTGELFF.

CDR3 nucleotide sequence: TGTGCCAGCAGCTGGGATTCTGGGGCCTATGGCTACACCTTC. Protein sequence: CASSWDSGAYGYTF. The J gene is TRBJ1-2, the V gene TRBV7-2; possibly TRBD1 for D (5 bases). The CDR3 covers 14 residues. Per germline, CDR1 SGHTA and CDR2 FQGNSA. V lost 4 bases to trimming and J lost 4 bases, with 13 bases between them.

V usage is TRBV6-6 and J usage is TRBJ1-2; a weak D match, TRBD1 (5 bases). The CDR3 contains 13 residues. Deletions cut 6 bases from V and 3 bases from J, with 11 bases between. Germline V lookup: CDR1 MNHNY, CDR2 SVGAGI (reference sequence). This CDR3 reads CASSDGTDYGYTF. The CDR3 DNA reads as TGTGCCAGCAGCGACGGGACGGACTATGGCTACACCTTC.

CDR3: CASSTGGPPSFF. As DNA, the CDR3 is TGTGCCAGTTCTACAGGGGGCCCTCCATCTTTCTTT. J is TRBJ1-1 and V is TRBV19; 9 bases align to TRBD1. V was pared by 8 bases and J by 12 bases, with 10 bases of the junction left unmatched. CDR1 and CDR2 (germline): LNHDA, SQIVND (reference sequence). The CDR3 length is 12 residues.

The CDR3 loop reads CASSPNQETQYF. The CDR3 DNA reads as TGTGCCAGTAGCCCTAACCAAGAGACCCAGTACTTC. The genes are TRBV19 and TRBJ2-5; D is ambiguous. The germline gives CDR1 LNHDA, CDR2 SQIVND (reference sequence). This CDR3 contains 12 residues. V lost 6 bases and J lost 0, with 5 bases in between. Looking up the rest from reference TRBV19 and TRBJ2-5 gives the full variable domain: DGGITQSPKYLFRKEGQNVTLSCEQNLNHDAMYWYRQDPGQGLRLIYYSQIVNDFQKGDIAEGYSVSREKKESFPLTVTSAQKNPTAFYLCASSPNQETQYFGPGTRLLVL.

The gene calls are TRBV7-2 and TRBJ2-7; D tentatively fits TRBD1 or TRBD2 (6 bases each). CDR1 and CDR2 (germline): SGHTA, FQGNSA. The CDR3 is made up of 15 amino acids. Trimming took off 7 bases at V and 3 bases at J, with 19 bases between the two ends. CDR3 nucleotide sequence: TGTGCCAGCACCCCCGGGGGCAGCCTCAACTACGAGCAGTACTTC. It is translated as CASTPGGSLNYEQYF.

The chain recombines TRBV5-1 with TRBJ1-2, with unresolved D. The CDR3 extends over 14 amino acids. The germline V gene has CDR1 SGHRS and CDR2 YFSETQ. Trimming cost V 5 bases and J 0 bases, with 11 bases left between them. The CDR3 loop reads CASSMIESNYGYTF. CDR3 in DNA: TGCGCCAGCAGTATGATAGAATCTAACTATGGCTACACCTTC.

The chain is built from TRBV28 and TRBJ1-1; tentatively, D is TRBD1 (6 bases). The CDR3 covers 12 residues. V shed 10 bases and J shed 6 bases, with 15 bases lying between them. The germline CDR1 and CDR2 sequences are MDHEN and SYDVKM. CDR3 nucleotide sequence: TGTGCCATCAGGAGGGGGTACGCTGAAGCTTTCTTT. Amino acid sequence: CAIRRGYAEAFF.

This sequence joins TRBV6-1 and TRBJ2-3; a possible D gene is TRBD2 (6 bases). The V and J ends lost 7 bases and 6 bases respectively, with 20 bases between them. Germline lookup yields CDR1 MNHNS and CDR2 SASEGT. The CDR3 has 15 amino acids. The CDR3 sequence is CASNPGGGARDTQYF. CDR3 nucleotide sequence: TGTGCCAGCAACCCCGGAGGCGGGGCAAGGGATACGCAGTATTTT.

The rearrangement links TRBV7-2 to TRBJ1-2; the D gene is possibly TRBD1 (5 bases). This CDR3 region has 15 residues. Germline V gives CDR1 SGHTA, CDR2 FQGNSA. V lost 5 bases and J 3 bases, leaving 16 bases between the germline ends. CDR3 nucleotides: TGTGCCAGCAGCCCGAGGCGGGTAGGGGACTATGGCTACACCTTC. Encoded protein: CASSPRRVGDYGYTF. Using reference TRBV7-2 and TRBJ1-2 for the parts outside the CDR3, the full variable domain is GAGVSQSPSNKVTEKGKDVELRCDPISGHTALYWYRQSLGQGLEFLIYFQGNSAPDKSGLPSDRFSAERTGGSVSTLTIQRTQQEDSAVYLCASSPRRVGDYGYTFGSGTRLTVV.

The chain combines TRBV28 with TRBJ2-1; 10 bases are shared with TRBD1. The germline gives CDR1 MDHEN, CDR2 SYDVKM. The CDR3 is made up of 15 amino acids. The V and J ends lost 3 bases and 7 bases, in that order; junction bases with no gene match: 6. The CDR3 protein is CASSLEGQGENEQFF. In DNA form, the CDR3 reads TGTGCCAGCAGTTTGGAAGGACAGGGGGAAAATGAGCAGTTCTTC. Full variable domain (remainder filled in from reference TRBV28 and TRBJ2-1): DVKVTQSSRYLVKRTGEKVFLECVQDMDHENMFWYRQDPGLGLRLIYFSYDVKMKEKGDIPEGYSVSREKKERFSLILESASTNQTSMYLCASSLEGQGENEQFFGPGTRLTVL.

The gene calls are TRBV29-1 and TRBJ1-1; D ambiguous. The germline CDR1 and CDR2 sequences are SQVTM and ANQGSEA. Trimming left V 7 bases short and J 5 bases short, with 11 bases between. CDR3 length: 11 residues. CDR3 sequence reads: CSASMGTEAFF. CDR3 in DNA: TGCAGCGCTTCGATGGGGACTGAAGCTTTCTTT.

The chain carries TRBV28 and TRBJ1-2; D is undetermined. In germline, CDR1 is MDHEN, CDR2 SYDVKM. Deletions cut 3 bases from V and 4 bases from J, with 9 bases between. CDR3 length: 13 amino acids. CDR3 amino acids: CASSLPPLYGYTF. In DNA form, the CDR3 reads TGTGCCAGCAGTTTGCCGCCCCTCTATGGCTACACCTTC.

V gene TRBV2 combines with J gene TRBJ1-2, with a tentative D call TRBD1 (5 bases). CDR3 length: 13 residues. V lost 3 bases and J lost 7, with 12 bases in between. CDR1 SNHLY and CDR2 FYNNEI come from the germline V gene. The chain's CDR3 is CASSEAIRVGYTF. The CDR3 region has the DNA TGTGCCAGCAGTGAGGCCATCAGGGTTGGCTACACCTTC.

The chain couples TRBV7-2 to TRBJ2-6; D gene ambiguous. V lost 0 bases and J 4 bases, leaving 4 bases between the germline ends. Germline V CDR1 and CDR2: SGHTA, FQGNSA. The CDR3 is 14 residues long. In DNA, the CDR3 is TGTGCCAGCAGCTTAGCTTACGGGGCCAACGTCCTGACTTTC. Protein product: CASSLAYGANVLTF.

This chain uses TRBV6-5 with TRBJ2-5, with a tentative D call TRBD2 (6 bases). CDR1 and CDR2 from the germline V gene are MNHEY and SVGAGI. CDR3 length: 13 amino acids. The V end was cut by 6 bases, the J end by 2 bases, with 10 bases between. The CDR3: CASRGGMQETQYF. Here the CDR3 DNA reads TGTGCCAGCAGAGGCGGGATGCAAGAGACCCAGTACTTC.

The chain joins TRBV30 to TRBJ1-2; D is unresolved. This CDR3 spans 12 amino acids. Trimming left V 1 base short and J 5 bases short, with 8 bases between. Germline V CDR1 and CDR2: GTSNPN, SVGIG (reference sequence). This CDR3 is CAWSGVVYGYTF. In DNA form, the CDR3 reads TGTGCCTGGAGTGGAGTAGTTTATGGCTACACCTTC.

The CDR3: CASHGEVGETQYF. CDR3 DNA sequence: TGTGCCAGCCACGGGGAAGTCGGGGAGACCCAGTACTTC. The chain couples TRBV18 to TRBJ2-5; D might be TRBD2 (5 bases). Trimming pared 8 bases from V and 5 bases from J, leaving 15 bases between. The CDR3 spans 13 residues. Germline loops: CDR1 KGHSH, CDR2 LQKENI. Supplemented by reference TRBV18 and TRBJ2-5, the full variable domain reads NAGVMQNPRHLVRRRGQEARLRCSPMKGHSHVYWYRQLPEEGLKFMVYLQKENIIDESGMPKERFSAEFPKEGPSILRIQQVVRGDSAAYFCASHGEVGETQYFGPGTRLLVL.

The chain combines TRBV9 with TRBJ2-1, with 9 bases aligning to TRBD2. The junction had 4 bases not matched to a gene; V was cut back by 0 bases and J by 3 bases. The CDR3 runs 16 residues. Looked up from germline, CDR1 is SGDLS and CDR2 is YYNGEE. In DNA form, the CDR3 reads TGTGCCAGCAGCGTAGGCGGGAGGGCCTTCTACAATGAGCAGTTCTTC. It translates to CASSVGGRAFYNEQFF. Full variable domain (rest looked up from reference TRBV9 and TRBJ2-1): DSGVTQTPKHLITATGQRVTLRCSPRSGDLSVYWYQQSLDQGLQFLIQYYNGEERAKGNILERFSAQQFPDLHSELNLSSLELGDSALYFCASSVGGRAFYNEQFFGPGTRLTVL.

V and J are TRBV10-3 and TRBJ1-4, with TRBD1 identical over 8 bases. The CDR3 runs 14 residues. From germline, CDR1 is ENHRY and CDR2 SYGVKD. V dropped 6 bases and J dropped 3; count of bases not matched to a gene: 3. The CDR3 spells CAIRETGANEKLFF. The CDR3 bases are TGTGCCATCAGGGAGACAGGGGCTAATGAAAAACTGTTTTTT.

The chain joins TRBV30 to TRBJ2-7; D could derive from TRBD1 or TRBD2 (6 bases each). Germline V gives CDR1 GTSNPN, CDR2 SVGIG (reference sequence). V was shortened by 6 bases and J by 7 bases, with 19 bases between the two germline ends. CDR3 length: 13 amino acids. CDR3 residues: CACKGGVLGEQYF. CDR3 nucleotide sequence: TGTGCCTGTAAGGGGGGCGTGTTGGGGGAGCAGTACTTC.

The chain has TRBV27 and TRBJ2-7; D is uncertain. CDR1 is MNHEY, CDR2 SMNVEV, per germline (reference sequence). V dropped 6 bases and J dropped 5 bases, with 14 bases sitting between them. The CDR3 sequence is 13 residues long. CDR3 nucleotide sequence: TGTGCCAGCAGCCTTGTGGCTAGGAACGAGCAGTACTTC. Translated: CASSLVARNEQYF.